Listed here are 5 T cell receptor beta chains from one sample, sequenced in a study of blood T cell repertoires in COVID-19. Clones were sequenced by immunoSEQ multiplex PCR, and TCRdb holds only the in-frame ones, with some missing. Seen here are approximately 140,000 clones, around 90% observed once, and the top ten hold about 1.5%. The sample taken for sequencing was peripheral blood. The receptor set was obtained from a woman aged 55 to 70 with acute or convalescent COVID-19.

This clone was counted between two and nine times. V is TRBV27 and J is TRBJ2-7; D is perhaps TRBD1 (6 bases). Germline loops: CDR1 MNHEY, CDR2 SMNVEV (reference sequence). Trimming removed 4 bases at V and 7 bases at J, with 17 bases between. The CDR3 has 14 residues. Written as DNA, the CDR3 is TGTGCCAGCAGTTCAACGGGACACCCCTGGGAGCAGTACTTC. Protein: CASSSTGHPWEQYF.

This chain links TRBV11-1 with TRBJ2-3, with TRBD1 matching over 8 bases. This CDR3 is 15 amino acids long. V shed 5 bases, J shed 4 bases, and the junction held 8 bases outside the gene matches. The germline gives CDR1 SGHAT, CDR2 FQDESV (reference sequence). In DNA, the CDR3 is TGTGCCAGCAGCGGTCGGACAGGGTCAGCAGATACGCAGTATTTT. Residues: CASSGRTGSADTQYF. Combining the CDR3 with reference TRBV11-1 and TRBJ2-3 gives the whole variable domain EAEVAQSPRYKITEKSQAVAFWCDPISGHATLYWYRQILGQGPELLVQFQDESVVDDSQLPKDRFSAERLKGVDSTLKIQPAELGDSAMYLCASSGRTGSADTQYFGPGTRLTVL.

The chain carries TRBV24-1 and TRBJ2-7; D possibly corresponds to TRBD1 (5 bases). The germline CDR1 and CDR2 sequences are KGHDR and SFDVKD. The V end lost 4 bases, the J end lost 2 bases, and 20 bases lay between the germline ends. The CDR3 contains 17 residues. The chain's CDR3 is CATSDTGGGPEPYEQYF. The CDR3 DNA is TGTGCCACCAGTGACACAGGCGGTGGGCCAGAACCCTACGAGCAGTACTTC.

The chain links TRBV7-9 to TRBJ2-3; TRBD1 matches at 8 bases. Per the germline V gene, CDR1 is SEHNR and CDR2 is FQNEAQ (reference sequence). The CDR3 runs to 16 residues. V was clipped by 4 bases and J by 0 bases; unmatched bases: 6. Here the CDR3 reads CASSSRGPGSTDTQYF. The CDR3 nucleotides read TGTGCCAGCAGCTCCAGGGGGCCCGGTAGCACAGATACGCAGTATTTT.

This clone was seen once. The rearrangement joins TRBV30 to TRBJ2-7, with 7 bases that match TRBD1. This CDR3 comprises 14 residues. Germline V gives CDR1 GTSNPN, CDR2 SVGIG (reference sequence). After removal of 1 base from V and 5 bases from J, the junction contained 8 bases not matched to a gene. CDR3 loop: CAWSATGARDEQYF. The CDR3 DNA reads TGTGCCTGGAGTGCAACAGGGGCGAGAGACGAGCAGTACTTC.